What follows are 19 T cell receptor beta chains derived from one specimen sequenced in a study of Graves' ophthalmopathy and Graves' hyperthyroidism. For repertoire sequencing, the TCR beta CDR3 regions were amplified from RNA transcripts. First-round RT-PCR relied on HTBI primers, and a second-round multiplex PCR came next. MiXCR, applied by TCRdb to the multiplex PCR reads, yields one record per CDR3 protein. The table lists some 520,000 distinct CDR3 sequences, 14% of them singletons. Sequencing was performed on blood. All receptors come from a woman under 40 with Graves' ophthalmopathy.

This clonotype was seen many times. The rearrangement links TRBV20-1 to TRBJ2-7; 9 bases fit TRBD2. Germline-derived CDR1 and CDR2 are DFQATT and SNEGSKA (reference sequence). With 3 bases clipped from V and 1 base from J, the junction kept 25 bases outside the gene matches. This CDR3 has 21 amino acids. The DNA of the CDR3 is TGCAGTGCTAGCGTAGCCCGCGTAGCGGGAGCCAGCGTAATTGGGTCCTACGAGCAGTACTTC. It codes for CSASVARVAGASVIGSYEQYF.

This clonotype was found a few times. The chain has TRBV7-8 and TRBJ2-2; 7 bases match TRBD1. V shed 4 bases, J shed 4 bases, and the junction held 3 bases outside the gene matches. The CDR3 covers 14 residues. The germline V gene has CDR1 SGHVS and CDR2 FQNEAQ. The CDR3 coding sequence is TGTGCCAGCAGCTGGAACAGGGGCACCGGGGAGCTGTTTTTT. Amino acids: CASSWNRGTGELFF. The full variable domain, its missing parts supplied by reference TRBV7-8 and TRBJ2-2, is GAGVSQSPRYKVAKRGQDVALRCDPISGHVSLFWYQQALGQGPEFLTYFQNEAQLDKSGLPSDRFFAERPEGSVSTLKIQRTQQEDSAVYLCASSWNRGTGELFFGEGSRLTVL.

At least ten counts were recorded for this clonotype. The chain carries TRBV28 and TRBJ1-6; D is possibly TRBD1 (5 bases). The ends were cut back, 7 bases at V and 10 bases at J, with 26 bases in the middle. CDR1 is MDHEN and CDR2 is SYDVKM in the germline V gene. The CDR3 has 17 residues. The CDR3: CASTNPHTYGGSSPLHF. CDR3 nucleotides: TGTGCCAGCACCAACCCCCACACCTACGGGGGGAGCTCACCCCTCCACTTT. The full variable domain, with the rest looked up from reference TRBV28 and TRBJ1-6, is DVKVTQSSRYLVKRTGEKVFLECVQDMDHENMFWYRQDPGLGLRLIYFSYDVKMKEKGDIPEGYSVSREKKERFSLILESASTNQTSMYLCASTNPHTYGGSSPLHFGNGTRLTVT.

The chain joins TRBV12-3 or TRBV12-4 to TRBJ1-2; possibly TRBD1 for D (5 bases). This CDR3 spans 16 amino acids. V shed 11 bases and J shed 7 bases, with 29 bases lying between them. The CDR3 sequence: CAGGSQRALVRGGYTF. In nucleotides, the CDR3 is TGTGCCGGCGGGTCCCAGAGAGCGCTGGTTAGGGGTGGCTACACCTTC.

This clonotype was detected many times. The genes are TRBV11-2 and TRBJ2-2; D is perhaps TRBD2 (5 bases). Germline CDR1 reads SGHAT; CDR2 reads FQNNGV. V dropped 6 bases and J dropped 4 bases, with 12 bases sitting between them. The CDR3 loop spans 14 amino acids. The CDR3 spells CASSLRRATGELFF. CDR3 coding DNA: TGTGCCAGCAGTTTGAGGCGGGCCACCGGGGAGCTGTTTTTT.

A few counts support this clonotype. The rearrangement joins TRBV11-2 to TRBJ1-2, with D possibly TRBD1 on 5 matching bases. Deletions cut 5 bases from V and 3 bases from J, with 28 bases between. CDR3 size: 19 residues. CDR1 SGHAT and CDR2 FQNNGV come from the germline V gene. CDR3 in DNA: TGTGCCAGCAGCCCTCTCCCAGCAGGGAAAACATCTATTTACTATGGCTACACCTTC. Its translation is CASSPLPAGKTSIYYGYTF.

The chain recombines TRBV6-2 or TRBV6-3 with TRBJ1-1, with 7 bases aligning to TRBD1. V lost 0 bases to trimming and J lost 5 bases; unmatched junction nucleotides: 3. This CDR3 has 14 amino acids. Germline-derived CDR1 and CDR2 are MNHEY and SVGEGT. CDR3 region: CASSYSTGITEAFF. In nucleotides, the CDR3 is TGTGCCAGCAGTTACTCGACAGGGATTACTGAAGCTTTCTTT.

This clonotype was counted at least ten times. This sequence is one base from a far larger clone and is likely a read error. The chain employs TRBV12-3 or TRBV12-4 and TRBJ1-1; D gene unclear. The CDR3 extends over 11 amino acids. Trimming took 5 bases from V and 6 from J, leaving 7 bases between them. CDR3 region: CASSPNAEAFF. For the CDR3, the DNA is TGTGCCAGCAGTCCCAACGCTGAAGCTTTCTTT.

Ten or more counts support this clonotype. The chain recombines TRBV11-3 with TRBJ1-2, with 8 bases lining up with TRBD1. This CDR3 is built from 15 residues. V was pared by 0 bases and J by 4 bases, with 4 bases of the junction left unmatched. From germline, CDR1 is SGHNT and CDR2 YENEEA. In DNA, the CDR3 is TGTGCCAGCAGCTTAGATGGGACAGGAATCTATGGCTACACCTTC. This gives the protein CASSLDGTGIYGYTF.

The CDR3 DNA reads TGTGCCTGGAGTGCTGTGCTAGCGGGGGGTCTAGGGACCCAGTACTTC. It codes for CAWSAVLAGGLGTQYF. The gene calls are TRBV30 and TRBJ2-5; TRBD2 aligns across 11 bases. V dropped 1 base and J dropped 7; count of bases not matched to a gene: 11. The CDR3 runs 16 residues. The germline V gene has CDR1 GTSNPN and CDR2 SVGIG (reference sequence). Supplemented by reference TRBV30 and TRBJ2-5, the full variable domain reads SQTIHQWPATLVQPVGSPLSLECTVEGTSNPNLYWYRQAAGRGLQLLFYSVGIGQISSEVPQNLSASRPQDRQFILSSKKLLLSDSGFYLCAWSAVLAGGLGTQYFGPGTRLLVL.

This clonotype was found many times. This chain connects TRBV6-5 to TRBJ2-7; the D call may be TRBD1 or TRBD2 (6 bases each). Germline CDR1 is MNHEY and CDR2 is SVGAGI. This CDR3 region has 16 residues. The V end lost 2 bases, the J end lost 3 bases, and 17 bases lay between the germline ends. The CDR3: CASSYPRGQLIYEQYF. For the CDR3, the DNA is TGTGCCAGCAGTTACCCCCGGGGGCAGCTTATCTACGAGCAGTACTTC.

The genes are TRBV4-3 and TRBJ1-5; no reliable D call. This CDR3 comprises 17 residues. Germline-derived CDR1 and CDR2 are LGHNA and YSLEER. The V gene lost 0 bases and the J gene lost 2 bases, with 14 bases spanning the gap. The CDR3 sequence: CASSQDPPDTRNQPQHF. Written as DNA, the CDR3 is TGCGCCAGCAGCCAAGACCCCCCAGACACCCGCAATCAGCCCCAGCATTTT.

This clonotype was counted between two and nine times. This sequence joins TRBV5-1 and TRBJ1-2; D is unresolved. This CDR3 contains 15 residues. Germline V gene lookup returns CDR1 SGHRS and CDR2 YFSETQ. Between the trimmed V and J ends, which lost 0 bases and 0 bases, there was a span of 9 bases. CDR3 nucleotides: TGCGCCAGCAGCTTGGAGTCGGCTGCTAACTATGGCTACACCTTC. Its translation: CASSLESAANYGYTF.

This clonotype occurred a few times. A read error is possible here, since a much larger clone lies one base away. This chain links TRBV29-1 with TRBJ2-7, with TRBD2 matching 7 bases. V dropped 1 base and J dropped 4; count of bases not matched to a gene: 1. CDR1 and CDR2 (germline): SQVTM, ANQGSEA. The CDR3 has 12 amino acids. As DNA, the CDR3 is TGCAGCGTTGAAGTGGGAGGGTACGAGCAGTACTTC. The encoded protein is CSVEVGGYEQYF.

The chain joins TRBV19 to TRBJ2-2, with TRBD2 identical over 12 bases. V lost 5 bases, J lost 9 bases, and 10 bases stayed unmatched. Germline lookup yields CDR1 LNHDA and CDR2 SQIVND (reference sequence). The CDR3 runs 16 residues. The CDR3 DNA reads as TGTGCCAGTAGTTCCCCGACTAGCGGGAGTAGGAGGGAGCTGTTTTTT. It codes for CASSSPTSGSRRELFF.

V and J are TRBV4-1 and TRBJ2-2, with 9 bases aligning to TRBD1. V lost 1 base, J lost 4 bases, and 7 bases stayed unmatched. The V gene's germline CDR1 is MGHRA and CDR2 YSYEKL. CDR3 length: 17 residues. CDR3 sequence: CASSQGFGQGRTGELFF. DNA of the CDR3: TGCGCCAGCAGCCAAGGGTTCGGACAGGGGCGCACCGGGGAGCTGTTTTTT.

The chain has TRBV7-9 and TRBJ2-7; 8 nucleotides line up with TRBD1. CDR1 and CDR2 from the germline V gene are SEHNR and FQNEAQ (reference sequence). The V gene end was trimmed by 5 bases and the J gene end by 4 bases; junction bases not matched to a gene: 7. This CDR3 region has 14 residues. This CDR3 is CASSRSDRVYEQYF. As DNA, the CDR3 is TGTGCCAGCAGCCGATCGGACAGGGTATACGAGCAGTACTTC.

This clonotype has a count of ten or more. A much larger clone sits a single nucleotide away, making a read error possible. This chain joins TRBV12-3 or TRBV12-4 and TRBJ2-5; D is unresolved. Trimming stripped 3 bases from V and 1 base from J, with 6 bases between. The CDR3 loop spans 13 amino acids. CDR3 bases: TGTGCCAGCAGTTTCCGGACCCAAGAGACCCAGTACTTC. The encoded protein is CASSFRTQETQYF.

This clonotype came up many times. The CDR3 reads CASSADTGTLYEQYF. CDR3 in DNA: TGTGCCAGCAGCGCCGACACCGGGACCCTCTACGAGCAGTACTTC. The chain combines TRBV9 with TRBJ2-7; either TRBD1 or TRBD2 may supply D (5 bases each). CDR3 length equals 15 residues. With 3 bases removed from V and 3 bases from J, the gap between germline ends came to 16 bases. In germline, CDR1 is SGDLS, CDR2 YYNGEE.